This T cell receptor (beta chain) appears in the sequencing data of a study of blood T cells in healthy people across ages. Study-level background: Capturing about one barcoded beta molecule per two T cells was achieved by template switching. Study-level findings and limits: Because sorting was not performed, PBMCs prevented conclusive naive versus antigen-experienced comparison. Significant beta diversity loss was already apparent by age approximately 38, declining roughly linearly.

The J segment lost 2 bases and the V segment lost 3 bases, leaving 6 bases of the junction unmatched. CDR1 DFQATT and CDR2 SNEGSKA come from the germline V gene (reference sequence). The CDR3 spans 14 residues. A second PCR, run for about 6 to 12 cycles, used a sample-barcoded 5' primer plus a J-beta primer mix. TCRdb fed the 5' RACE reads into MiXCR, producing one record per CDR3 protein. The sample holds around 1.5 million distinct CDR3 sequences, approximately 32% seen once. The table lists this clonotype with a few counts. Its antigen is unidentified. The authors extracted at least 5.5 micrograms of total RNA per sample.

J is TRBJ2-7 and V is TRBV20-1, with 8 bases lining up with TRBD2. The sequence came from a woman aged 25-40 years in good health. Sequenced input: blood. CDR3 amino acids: CSASWVAGTYEQYF. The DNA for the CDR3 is TGCAGTGCTAGTTGGGTAGCGGGGACCTACGAGCAGTACTTC.